This is a list of T cell receptor beta chains from one sample in a study of T cells after yellow fever vaccination. From the 5' RACE reads, TCRdb called clonotypes with MiXCR, one entry per CDR3 protein. The sample holds approximately 550,000 distinct CDR3 sequences, approximately 15% seen once. The sample consisted of PBMCs, taken on the day of the yellow fever booster vaccination. Receptors were obtained from a man aged 25-45 years who received the YFV17D yellow fever vaccine. Each CDR3 is given with its conserved first and last residue. The order of the fields is V gene, D gene, clone size, J gene, CDR3 protein, CDR3 DNA. D genes are given only for firm matches. Some rows have no size entry. The others give once, few or many, or a class for an expanded clone.

V gene: TRBV9; D gene: .; clone size: few; J gene: TRBJ2-7; CDR3 protein: CASSVVPDPGNEQYF; CDR3 DNA: TGTGCCAGCAGCGTAGTCCCGGACCCGGGGAACGAGCAGTACTTC
V gene: TRBV29-1; D gene: TRBD2; clone size: .; J gene: TRBJ2-7; CDR3 protein: CSVESVGSGGRAANEQYF; CDR3 DNA: TGCAGCGTTGAATCCGTGGGCTCTGGCGGGAGGGCCGCCAACGAGCAGTACTTC
V gene: TRBV5-1; D gene: .; clone size: .; J gene: TRBJ2-1; CDR3 protein: CASSFPPGQENYYNEQFF; CDR3 DNA: TGCGCCAGCAGCTTCCCACCGGGACAAGAAAACTACTACAATGAGCAGTTCTTC
V gene: TRBV6-6; D gene: TRBD2; clone size: .; J gene: TRBJ2-5; CDR3 protein: CASSRPGGKTQYF; CDR3 DNA: TGTGCCAGCAGCCGTCCGGGGGGAAAGACCCAGTACTTC
V gene: TRBV27; D gene: TRBD2; clone size: .; J gene: TRBJ2-1; CDR3 protein: CASSASGRWENEQFF; CDR3 DNA: TGTGCCAGCAGCGCAAGCGGGAGGTGGGAGAATGAGCAGTTCTTC
V gene: TRBV9; D gene: TRBD2; clone size: .; J gene: TRBJ2-7; CDR3 protein: CASSVVGTSETYEQYF; CDR3 DNA: TGTGCCAGCAGCGTAGTCGGGACTAGCGAGACCTACGAGCAGTACTTC
V gene: TRBV7-9; D gene: TRBD1; clone size: .; J gene: TRBJ1-1; CDR3 protein: CASSQTGRATEAFF; CDR3 DNA: TGTGCCAGCAGCCAGACAGGGAGGGCCACTGAAGCTTTCTTT
V gene: TRBV28; D gene: .; clone size: .; J gene: TRBJ2-5; CDR3 protein: CASSFELTRETQYF; CDR3 DNA: TGTGCCAGCAGTTTTGAACTGACGAGAGAGACCCAGTACTTC
V gene: TRBV18; D gene: .; clone size: .; J gene: TRBJ1-5; CDR3 protein: CASSRSSTQPQHF; CDR3 DNA: TGTGCCAGCTCGCGGTCCTCAACTCAGCCCCAGCATTTT
V gene: TRBV12-3/TRBV12-4; D gene: TRBD1; clone size: .; J gene: TRBJ1-3; CDR3 protein: CASSPWGQGPGNTIYF; CDR3 DNA: TGTGCCAGCAGTCCGTGGGGACAGGGGCCTGGAAACACCATATATTTT
V gene: TRBV7-7; D gene: TRBD2; clone size: .; J gene: TRBJ2-5; CDR3 protein: CASSRSGSQQETQYF; CDR3 DNA: TGTGCCAGCAGCCGTAGCGGGAGCCAGCAAGAGACCCAGTACTTC
V gene: TRBV27; D gene: TRBD2; clone size: .; J gene: TRBJ2-1; CDR3 protein: CASSFIPGARLAGGKLEQFF; CDR3 DNA: TGTGCCAGCAGTTTTATTCCAGGGGCAAGGCTAGCGGGAGGGAAGTTGGAGCAGTTCTTC
V gene: TRBV11-1; D gene: TRBD2; clone size: few; J gene: TRBJ2-3; CDR3 protein: CASSPFPKLADRTDTQYF; CDR3 DNA: TGTGCCAGCAGCCCTTTCCCCAAACTAGCGGACCGCACAGATACGCAGTATTTT
V gene: TRBV14; D gene: TRBD1; clone size: .; J gene: TRBJ1-1; CDR3 protein: CASSQDRGRAAFF; CDR3 DNA: TGTGCCAGCAGCCAAGACAGGGGGCGAGCCGCTTTCTTT
V gene: TRBV7-2; D gene: TRBD2; clone size: .; J gene: TRBJ2-3; CDR3 protein: CASSRDTSGSTDTQYF; CDR3 DNA: TGTGCCAGCAGCCGCGATACTAGCGGGAGCACAGATACGCAGTATTTT
V gene: TRBV29-1; D gene: .; clone size: many; J gene: TRBJ2-5; CDR3 protein: CSVERPGFRETQYF; CDR3 DNA: TGCAGCGTAGAGCGGCCGGGCTTCCGGGAGACCCAGTACTTC
V gene: TRBV11-2; D gene: .; clone size: .; J gene: TRBJ2-3; CDR3 protein: CASSPWENTQYF; CDR3 DNA: TGTGCCAGCAGTCCATGGGAGAATACGCAGTATTTT
V gene: TRBV7-3; D gene: TRBD2; clone size: few; J gene: TRBJ2-1; CDR3 protein: CASSLTAGGMSSYNEQFF; CDR3 DNA: TGTGCCAGCAGCTTAACGGCGGGAGGGATGAGCTCCTACAATGAGCAGTTCTTC
V gene: TRBV5-1; D gene: .; clone size: .; J gene: TRBJ2-1; CDR3 protein: CASSFETTNNEQFF; CDR3 DNA: TGCGCCAGCAGCTTTGAGACTACCAACAATGAGCAGTTCTTC
V gene: TRBV12-3/TRBV12-4; D gene: .; clone size: few; J gene: TRBJ2-7; CDR3 protein: CASSFAGNNEQYF; CDR3 DNA: TGTGCCAGCAGTTTTGCAGGGAACAACGAGCAGTACTTC
V gene: TRBV6-4; D gene: .; clone size: .; J gene: TRBJ2-2; CDR3 protein: CASRADAAGELFF; CDR3 DNA: TGTGCCAGCAGGGCCGATGCGGCCGGGGAGCTGTTTTTT
V gene: TRBV20-1; D gene: TRBD2; clone size: few; J gene: TRBJ2-1; CDR3 protein: CSARDPTSGRGSSYNEQFF; CDR3 DNA: TGCAGTGCTAGAGACCCGACTAGCGGGAGGGGGTCCTCCTACAATGAGCAGTTCTTC
V gene: TRBV6-1; D gene: .; clone size: .; J gene: TRBJ2-4; CDR3 protein: CASMGLAKNIQYF; CDR3 DNA: TGTGCCAGCATGGGATTAGCCAAAAACATTCAGTACTTC
V gene: TRBV20-1; D gene: .; clone size: .; J gene: TRBJ2-2; CDR3 protein: CSARDALVGTGELFF; CDR3 DNA: TGCAGTGCTAGAGATGCTCTTGTTGGAACCGGGGAGCTGTTTTTT
V gene: TRBV12-3/TRBV12-4; D gene: TRBD2; clone size: many; J gene: TRBJ2-1; CDR3 protein: CASSFGTSRDEQFF; CDR3 DNA: TGTGCCAGCAGTTTCGGGACTAGCCGGGATGAGCAGTTCTTC
V gene: TRBV7-6; D gene: .; clone size: few; J gene: TRBJ1-5; CDR3 protein: CASSLASGRDQPQHF; CDR3 DNA: TGTGCCAGCAGCTTAGCGTCGGGGAGGGATCAGCCCCAGCATTTT
V gene: TRBV6-2/TRBV6-3; D gene: .; clone size: .; J gene: TRBJ2-3; CDR3 protein: CASSYGLVNTDTQYF; CDR3 DNA: TGTGCCAGCAGTTACGGTTTAGTTAACACAGATACGCAGTATTTT
V gene: TRBV6-1; D gene: .; clone size: few; J gene: TRBJ2-7; CDR3 protein: CASSERWGGTYEQYF; CDR3 DNA: TGTGCCAGCAGTGAAAGATGGGGCGGCACCTACGAGCAGTACTTC
V gene: TRBV20-1; D gene: TRBD2; clone size: .; J gene: TRBJ2-1; CDR3 protein: CSANTPGTSHGSEQFF; CDR3 DNA: TGCAGTGCTAACACCCCCGGGACTAGCCATGGGAGTGAGCAGTTCTTC
V gene: TRBV15; D gene: .; clone size: few; J gene: TRBJ2-2; CDR3 protein: CATSRQTSGELFF; CDR3 DNA: TGTGCCACCAGCAGACAGACGAGCGGGGAGCTGTTTTTT
V gene: TRBV27; D gene: .; clone size: few; J gene: TRBJ2-1; CDR3 protein: CTSTTNKRPTLLF; CDR3 DNA: TGCACCAGCACCACTAATAAGCGCCCAACTCTCCTCTTC
V gene: TRBV7-6; D gene: .; clone size: .; J gene: TRBJ2-5; CDR3 protein: CASSKPPLQGQETQYF; CDR3 DNA: TGTGCCAGCAGTAAACCCCCCCTACAGGGCCAAGAGACCCAGTACTTC
V gene: TRBV6-2/TRBV6-3; D gene: .; clone size: many; J gene: TRBJ2-5; CDR3 protein: CASSSLGGLQETQYF; CDR3 DNA: TGTGCCAGCAGTTCCCTTGGGGGTCTTCAAGAGACCCAGTACTTC
V gene: TRBV20-1; D gene: TRBD2; clone size: .; J gene: TRBJ2-5; CDR3 protein: CSARGTSKETQYF; CDR3 DNA: TGCAGTGCTAGAGGGACTAGCAAAGAGACCCAGTACTTC
V gene: TRBV30; D gene: .; clone size: .; J gene: TRBJ2-5; CDR3 protein: CAWSLSGETQYF; CDR3 DNA: TGTGCCTGGAGCCTGTCCGGGGAGACCCAGTACTTC
V gene: TRBV10-1; D gene: TRBD2; clone size: many; J gene: TRBJ2-1; CDR3 protein: CASSESSGMGNEQFF; CDR3 DNA: TGCGCCAGCAGTGAGTCTAGCGGGATGGGAAATGAGCAGTTCTTC
V gene: TRBV6-2/TRBV6-3; D gene: .; clone size: few; J gene: TRBJ2-1; CDR3 protein: CASTPTGSSHNEQFF; CDR3 DNA: TGTGCCAGCACCCCCACAGGGAGTTCCCACAATGAGCAGTTCTTC
V gene: TRBV12-3/TRBV12-4; D gene: TRBD2; clone size: few; J gene: TRBJ2-5; CDR3 protein: CASTIGLAGGGETQYF; CDR3 DNA: TGTGCCAGCACCATTGGACTAGCGGGAGGGGGAGAGACCCAGTACTTC
V gene: TRBV7-6; D gene: .; clone size: .; J gene: TRBJ2-1; CDR3 protein: CASSFAPSSYNEQFF; CDR3 DNA: TGTGCCAGCAGCTTTGCTCCGAGCTCCTACAATGAGCAGTTCTTC
V gene: TRBV5-4; D gene: TRBD2; clone size: .; J gene: TRBJ2-3; CDR3 protein: CASSLLGLAENTDTQYF; CDR3 DNA: TGTGCCAGCAGCTTGCTCGGTCTAGCGGAGAACACAGATACGCAGTATTTT
V gene: TRBV6-1; D gene: .; clone size: .; J gene: TRBJ2-5; CDR3 protein: CASKKRQETQYF; CDR3 DNA: TGTGCCAGCAAGAAAAGGCAAGAGACCCAGTACTTC
V gene: TRBV29-1; D gene: .; clone size: .; J gene: TRBJ1-2; CDR3 protein: CSVVGLRDGYTF; CDR3 DNA: TGCAGCGTTGTTGGCCTCCGGGATGGCTACACCTTC
V gene: TRBV5-1; D gene: TRBD2; clone size: .; J gene: TRBJ2-3; CDR3 protein: CASSLLAGATDTQYF; CDR3 DNA: TGCGCCAGCAGCTTGTTAGCGGGGGCCACAGATACGCAGTATTTT
V gene: TRBV7-2; D gene: .; clone size: .; J gene: TRBJ2-5; CDR3 protein: CASSSAGDGTQYF; CDR3 DNA: TGTGCCAGCAGCTCGGCCGGGGACGGGACCCAGTACTTC
V gene: TRBV30; D gene: .; clone size: few; J gene: TRBJ1-4; CDR3 protein: CAWGQHLNEKLFF; CDR3 DNA: TGTGCCTGGGGACAGCACCTTAATGAAAAACTGTTTTTT
V gene: TRBV6-1; D gene: TRBD1; clone size: .; J gene: TRBJ1-2; CDR3 protein: CASSRQGEGYGYTF; CDR3 DNA: TGTGCCAGCAGTCGACAGGGGGAAGGCTATGGCTACACCTTC
V gene: TRBV12-3/TRBV12-4; D gene: TRBD1; clone size: .; J gene: TRBJ2-2; CDR3 protein: CASSTRGRQGSWNTGELFF; CDR3 DNA: TGTGCCAGCAGTACTAGAGGGCGACAGGGAAGTTGGAACACCGGGGAGCTGTTTTTT
V gene: TRBV6-2/TRBV6-3; D gene: .; clone size: few; J gene: TRBJ1-5; CDR3 protein: CASSRTGTINQPQHF; CDR3 DNA: TGTGCCAGCAGCCGGACCGGGACTATAAATCAGCCCCAGCATTTT
V gene: TRBV24-1; D gene: TRBD2; clone size: few; J gene: TRBJ2-7; CDR3 protein: CATSDTGTSGFYEQYF; CDR3 DNA: TGTGCCACCAGTGACACCGGGACTAGCGGGTTCTACGAGCAGTACTTC
V gene: TRBV20-1; D gene: .; clone size: many; J gene: TRBJ2-1; CDR3 protein: CSARDPWADEQFF; CDR3 DNA: TGCAGTGCTAGAGACCCCTGGGCAGATGAGCAGTTCTTC
V gene: TRBV24-1; D gene: .; clone size: .; J gene: TRBJ2-3; CDR3 protein: CATSDPRRSTDTQYF; CDR3 DNA: TGTGCCACCAGTGATCCCCGTCGCAGCACAGATACGCAGTATTTT
V gene: TRBV7-2; D gene: .; clone size: few; J gene: TRBJ1-1; CDR3 protein: CASSPRTAMNTEAFF; CDR3 DNA: TGTGCCAGCAGCCCACGGACAGCCATGAACACTGAAGCTTTCTTT
V gene: TRBV18; D gene: .; clone size: few; J gene: TRBJ2-7; CDR3 protein: CASADAGAERYEQYF; CDR3 DNA: TGTGCCAGCGCCGACGCGGGTGCGGAGAGATACGAGCAGTACTTC
V gene: TRBV25-1; D gene: .; clone size: .; J gene: TRBJ1-4; CDR3 protein: CASSGHRDVREKLFF; CDR3 DNA: TGTGCCAGCAGTGGTCACCGGGACGTTCGGGAAAAACTGTTTTTT